Listed here are 6 T cell receptor beta chains from one sample, sequenced in a study of cytomegalovirus exposure and HLA in healthy donors. Primers included in the PCR were 60 Vbeta and 13 Jbeta primers. Profiled with immunoSEQ multiplex PCR; TCRdb holds only in-frame clones, not every one. The sample carries about 180,000 clones, more than 60% recorded once. The sample comprised PBMCs. The source of these receptors is a human donor in good health.

The chain links TRBV13 to TRBJ2-3; 7 bases map to TRBD2. The CDR3 has 16 residues. V shed 5 bases and J 2 bases; nucleotides not matched to a gene: 10. From germline, CDR1 is PRHDT and CDR2 FYEKMQ (reference sequence). The CDR3 sequence: CASSRPPGGTTDTQYF. As DNA, the CDR3 is TGTGCCAGCAGCCGACCCCCCGGGGGGACCACAGATACGCAGTATTTT.

This clone has only a few counts. V usage is TRBV19 and J usage is TRBJ1-2; D call uncertain. This CDR3 contains 12 residues. Trimming took 5 bases from V and 4 from J, leaving 8 bases between them. The germline CDR1 and CDR2 sequences are LNHDA and SQIVND (reference sequence). The CDR3 is CASSFVGYGYTF. The CDR3 DNA reads as TGTGCCAGTAGTTTTGTCGGCTATGGCTACACCTTC.

V usage is TRBV19 and J usage is TRBJ1-1; 7 bases line up with TRBD1. This CDR3 comprises 10 residues. With 6 bases clipped from V and 11 bases from J, the junction kept 3 bases outside the gene matches. The germline CDR1 and CDR2 sequences are LNHDA and SQIVND (reference sequence). This CDR3 is CASRQGSAFF. CDR3 bases: TGTGCCAGTAGACAGGGGAGCGCTTTCTTT.

The table lists this clone with a count of one. The chain combines TRBV4-1 with TRBJ2-3, with D hard to call. This CDR3 is built from 15 residues. Germline lookup yields CDR1 MGHRA and CDR2 YSYEKL. Trimming took off 4 bases at V and 1 base at J, with 12 bases between the two ends. The CDR3 bases are TGCGCCAGCAGCCGCGCGGCGGCGGGCACAGATACGCAGTATTTT. It encodes CASSRAAAGTDTQYF.

The chain combines TRBV7-9 with TRBJ1-1; D remains ambiguous. V was clipped by 3 bases and J by 0 bases, with 14 bases between them. CDR1 SEHNR and CDR2 FQNEAQ come from the germline V gene (reference sequence). The CDR3 contains 16 residues. The CDR3 is CASSLGTQSMNTEAFF. In nucleotides, the CDR3 is TGTGCCAGCAGCTTGGGCACACAGAGCATGAACACTGAAGCTTTCTTT. The entire variable domain, with the rest obtained from reference TRBV7-9 and TRBJ1-1, is as follows: DTGVSQNPRHKITKRGQNVTFRCDPISEHNRLYWYRQTLGQGPEFLTYFQNEAQLEKSRLLSDRFSAERPKGSFSTLEIQRTEQGDSAMYLCASSLGTQSMNTEAFFGQGTRLTVV.

The chain combines TRBV19 with TRBJ2-7, with 9 nucleotides matching TRBD1. V shed 3 bases, J shed 9 bases, and the junction held 6 bases outside the gene matches. Germline V gene data show CDR1 as LNHDA and CDR2 as SQIVND (reference sequence). The CDR3 runs to 13 residues. CDR3 sequence (DNA): TGTGCCAGTAGTATCCGGGACAGGGAAAGGCAGTACTTC. It yields the protein CASSIRDRERQYF.